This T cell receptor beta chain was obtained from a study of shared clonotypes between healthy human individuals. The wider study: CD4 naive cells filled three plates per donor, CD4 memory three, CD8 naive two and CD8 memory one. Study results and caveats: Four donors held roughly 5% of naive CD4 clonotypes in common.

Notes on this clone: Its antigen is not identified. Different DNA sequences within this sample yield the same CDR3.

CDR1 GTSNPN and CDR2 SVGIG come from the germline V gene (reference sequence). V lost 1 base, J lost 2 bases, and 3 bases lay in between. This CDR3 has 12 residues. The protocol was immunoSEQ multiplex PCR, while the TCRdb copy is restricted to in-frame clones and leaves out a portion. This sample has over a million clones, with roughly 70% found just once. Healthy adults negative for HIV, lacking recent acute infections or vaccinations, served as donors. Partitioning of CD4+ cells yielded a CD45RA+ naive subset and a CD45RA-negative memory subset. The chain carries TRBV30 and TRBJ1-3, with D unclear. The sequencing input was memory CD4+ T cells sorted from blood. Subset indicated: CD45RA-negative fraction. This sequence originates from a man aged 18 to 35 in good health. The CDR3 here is CAWSATGNTIYF. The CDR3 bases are TGTGCCTGGAGTGCGACTGGAAACACCATATATTTT.